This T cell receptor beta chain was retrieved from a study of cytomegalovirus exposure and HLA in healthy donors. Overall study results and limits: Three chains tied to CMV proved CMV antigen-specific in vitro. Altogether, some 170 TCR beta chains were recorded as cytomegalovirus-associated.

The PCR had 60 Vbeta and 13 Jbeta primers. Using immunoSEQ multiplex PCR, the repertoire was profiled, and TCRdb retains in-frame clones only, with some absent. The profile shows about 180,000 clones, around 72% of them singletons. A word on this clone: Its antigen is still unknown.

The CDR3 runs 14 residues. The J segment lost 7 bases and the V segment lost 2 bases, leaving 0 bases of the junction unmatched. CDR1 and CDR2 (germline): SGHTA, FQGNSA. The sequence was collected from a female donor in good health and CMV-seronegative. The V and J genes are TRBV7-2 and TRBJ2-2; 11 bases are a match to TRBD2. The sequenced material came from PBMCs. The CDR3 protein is CASSLLAGGGELFF. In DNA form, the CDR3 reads TGTGCCAGCAGCTTACTAGCGGGGGGCGGGGAGCTGTTTTTT.